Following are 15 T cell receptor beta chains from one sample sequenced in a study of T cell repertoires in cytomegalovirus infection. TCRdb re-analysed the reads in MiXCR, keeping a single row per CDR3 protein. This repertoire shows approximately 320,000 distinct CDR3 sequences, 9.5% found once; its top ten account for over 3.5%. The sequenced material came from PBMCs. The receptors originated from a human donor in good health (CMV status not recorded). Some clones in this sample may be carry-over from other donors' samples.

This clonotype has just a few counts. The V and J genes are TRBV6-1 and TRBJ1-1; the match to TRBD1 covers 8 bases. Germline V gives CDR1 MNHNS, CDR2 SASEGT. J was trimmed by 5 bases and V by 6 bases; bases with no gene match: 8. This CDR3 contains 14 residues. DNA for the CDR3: TGTGCCAGCAGCCGACAGGGGCTCCGGACTGAAGCTTTCTTT. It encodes CASSRQGLRTEAFF.

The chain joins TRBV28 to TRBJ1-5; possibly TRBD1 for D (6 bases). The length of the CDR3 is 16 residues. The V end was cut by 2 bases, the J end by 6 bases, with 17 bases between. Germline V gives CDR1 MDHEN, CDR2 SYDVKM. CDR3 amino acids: CASSLVRGRGSQPQHF. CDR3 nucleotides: TGTGCCAGCAGTTTAGTCAGGGGAAGAGGGAGTCAGCCCCAGCATTTT.

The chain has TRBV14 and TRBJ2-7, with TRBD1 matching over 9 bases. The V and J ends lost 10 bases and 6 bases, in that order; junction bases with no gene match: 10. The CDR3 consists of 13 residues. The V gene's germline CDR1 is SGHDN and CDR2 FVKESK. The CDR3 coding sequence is TGTGCCACCAACCGGGACAGGGTCCGCGAGCAGTACTTC. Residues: CATNRDRVREQYF. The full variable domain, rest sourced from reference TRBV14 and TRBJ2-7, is EAGVTQFPSHSVIEKGQTVTLRCDPISGHDNLYWYRRVMGKEIKFLLHFVKESKQDESGMPNNRFLAERTGGTYSTLKVQPAELEDSGVYFCATNRDRVREQYFGPGTRLTVT.

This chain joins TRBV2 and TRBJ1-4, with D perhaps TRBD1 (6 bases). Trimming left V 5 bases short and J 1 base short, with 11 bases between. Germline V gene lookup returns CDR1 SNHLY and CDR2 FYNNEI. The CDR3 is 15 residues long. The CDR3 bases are TGTGCCAGCAGTACAGGGACTCGAACTAATGAAAAACTGTTTTTT. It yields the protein CASSTGTRTNEKLFF.

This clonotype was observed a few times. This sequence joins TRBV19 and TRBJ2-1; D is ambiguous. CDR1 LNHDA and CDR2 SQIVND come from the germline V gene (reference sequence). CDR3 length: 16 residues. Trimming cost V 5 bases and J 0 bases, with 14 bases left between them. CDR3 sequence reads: CASSLDYSSSYNEQFF. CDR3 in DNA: TGTGCCAGTAGTCTCGATTACTCAAGCTCCTACAATGAGCAGTTCTTC.

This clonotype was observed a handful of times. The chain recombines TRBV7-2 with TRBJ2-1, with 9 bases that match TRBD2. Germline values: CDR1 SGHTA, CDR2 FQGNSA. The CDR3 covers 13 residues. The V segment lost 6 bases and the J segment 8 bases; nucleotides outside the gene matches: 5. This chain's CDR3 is CASRVAGVYEQFF. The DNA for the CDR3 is TGTGCCAGCAGGGTAGCGGGAGTATATGAGCAGTTCTTC.

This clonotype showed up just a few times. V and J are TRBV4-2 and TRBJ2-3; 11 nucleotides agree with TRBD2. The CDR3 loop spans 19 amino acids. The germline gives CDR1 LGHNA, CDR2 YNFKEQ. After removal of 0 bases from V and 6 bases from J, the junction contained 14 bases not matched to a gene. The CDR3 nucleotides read TGTGCCAGCAGCCAAGATTACAGAGGTAGCGGGGGGGTCAAGGATACGCAGTATTTT. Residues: CASSQDYRGSGGVKDTQYF.

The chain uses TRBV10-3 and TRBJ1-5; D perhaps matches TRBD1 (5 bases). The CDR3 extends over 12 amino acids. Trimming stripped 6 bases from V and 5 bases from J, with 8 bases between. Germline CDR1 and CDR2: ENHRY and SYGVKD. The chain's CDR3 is CAIRQGDQPQHF. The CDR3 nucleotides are TGTGCCATCAGGCAGGGTGATCAGCCCCAGCATTTT.

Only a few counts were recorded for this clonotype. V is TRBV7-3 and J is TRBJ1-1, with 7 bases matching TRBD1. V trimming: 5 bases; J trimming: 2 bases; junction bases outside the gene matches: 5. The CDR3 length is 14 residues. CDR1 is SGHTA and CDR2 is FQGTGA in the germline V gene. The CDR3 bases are TGTGCCAGCAGCCCGGGGGACAGCAACACTGAAGCTTTCTTT. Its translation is CASSPGDSNTEAFF.

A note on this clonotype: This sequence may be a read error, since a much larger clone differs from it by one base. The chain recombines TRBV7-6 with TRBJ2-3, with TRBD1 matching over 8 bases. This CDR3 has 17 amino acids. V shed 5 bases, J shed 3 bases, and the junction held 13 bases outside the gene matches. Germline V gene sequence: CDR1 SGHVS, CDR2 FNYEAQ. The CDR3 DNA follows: TGTGCCAGCAGCACCCCAAAGGACAGGGTCAAAACAGATACGCAGTATTTT. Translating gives CASSTPKDRVKTDTQYF.

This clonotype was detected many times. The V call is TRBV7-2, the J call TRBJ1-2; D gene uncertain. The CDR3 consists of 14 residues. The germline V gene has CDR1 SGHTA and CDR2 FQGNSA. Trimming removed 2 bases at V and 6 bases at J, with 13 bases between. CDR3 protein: CASSLYGGRNGYTF. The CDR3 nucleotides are TGTGCCAGCAGCTTATATGGAGGGAGGAATGGCTACACCTTC. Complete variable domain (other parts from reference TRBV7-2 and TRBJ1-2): GAGVSQSPSNKVTEKGKDVELRCDPISGHTALYWYRQSLGQGLEFLIYFQGNSAPDKSGLPSDRFSAERTGGSVSTLTIQRTQQEDSAVYLCASSLYGGRNGYTFGSGTRLTVV.

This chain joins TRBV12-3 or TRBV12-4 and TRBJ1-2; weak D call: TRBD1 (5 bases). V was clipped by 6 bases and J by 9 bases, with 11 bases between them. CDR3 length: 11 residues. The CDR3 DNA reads TGTGCCAGCAGAGCAGGGACCAGCTACACCTTC. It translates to CASRAGTSYTF.

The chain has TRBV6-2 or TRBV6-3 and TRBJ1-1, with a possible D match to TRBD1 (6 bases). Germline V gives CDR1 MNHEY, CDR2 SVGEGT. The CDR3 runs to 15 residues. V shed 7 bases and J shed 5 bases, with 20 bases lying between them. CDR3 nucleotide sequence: TGTGCCAGCACTCAGGGGCCCTTCATGGGGACTGAAGCTTTCTTT. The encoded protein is CASTQGPFMGTEAFF.

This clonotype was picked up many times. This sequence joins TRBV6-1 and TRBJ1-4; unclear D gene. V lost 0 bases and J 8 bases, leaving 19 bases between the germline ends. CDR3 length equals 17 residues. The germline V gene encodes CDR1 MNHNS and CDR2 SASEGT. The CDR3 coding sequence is TGTGCCAGCAGTGAAGCACCCTCGACGATTCGCGTGGAAAAACTGTTTTTT. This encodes CASSEAPSTIRVEKLFF.

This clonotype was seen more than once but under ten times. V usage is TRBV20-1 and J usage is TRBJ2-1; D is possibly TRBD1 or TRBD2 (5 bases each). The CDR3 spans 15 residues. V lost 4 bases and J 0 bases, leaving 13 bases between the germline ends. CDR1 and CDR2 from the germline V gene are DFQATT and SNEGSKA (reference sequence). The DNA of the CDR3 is TGCAGTGCTAAGCAGTCGGGGCTCTCCTACAATGAGCAGTTCTTC. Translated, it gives CSAKQSGLSYNEQFF.